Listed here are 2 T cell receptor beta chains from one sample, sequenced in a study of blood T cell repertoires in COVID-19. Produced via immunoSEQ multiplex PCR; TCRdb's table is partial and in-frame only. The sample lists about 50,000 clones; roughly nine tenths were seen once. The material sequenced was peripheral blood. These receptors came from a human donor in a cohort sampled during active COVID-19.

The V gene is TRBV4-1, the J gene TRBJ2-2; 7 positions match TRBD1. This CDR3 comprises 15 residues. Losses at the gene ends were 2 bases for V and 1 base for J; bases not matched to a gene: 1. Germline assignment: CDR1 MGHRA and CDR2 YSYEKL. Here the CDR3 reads CASSQRTGNTGELFF. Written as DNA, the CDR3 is TGCGCCAGCAGCCAAAGGACAGGGAACACCGGGGAGCTGTTTTTT.

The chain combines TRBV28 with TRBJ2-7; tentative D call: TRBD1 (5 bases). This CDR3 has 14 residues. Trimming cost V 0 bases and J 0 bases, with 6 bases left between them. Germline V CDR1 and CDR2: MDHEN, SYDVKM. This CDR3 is CASSLWDTSYEQYF. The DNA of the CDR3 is TGTGCCAGCAGTTTATGGGACACCTCCTACGAGCAGTACTTC.